This T cell receptor beta chain is drawn from a study of control samples from healthy donors and cancer patients. CDR3 length: 13 residues. Germline CDR1 is MNHEY and CDR2 is SVGAGI. The trim removed 7 bases at V and 7 bases at J, leaving 7 bases unmatched. Data came from immunoSEQ multiplex PCR; TCRdb stores just in-frame clones and leaves some out. Among about 92,000 clones listed, roughly 86% were seen once. Sequencing was performed on blood. V gene TRBV6-5 combines with J gene TRBJ2-1, with 7 bases identical to TRBD2. The source of this sequence is a woman in her fifties or sixties in good health. The CDR3 coding sequence is TGTGCCAGCAACCGACTAGCCGGAAATGAGCAGTTCTTC. This sequence encodes CASNRLAGNEQFF.